This entry describes one TCR beta chain. As yet, its antigen is unknown. The ends were cut back, 6 bases at V and 6 bases at J, with 11 bases in the middle. The CDR3 runs 13 residues. CDR1 MNHNY and CDR2 SVGAGI come from the germline V gene (reference sequence). The data stem from a study of shared clonotypes between healthy human individuals. Whole-study results and caveats: In contrast to clonotypes shared by all four donors, non-shared clonotypes had lower generation probabilities. Roughly 5% of naive CD4 clonotypes were shared across a few donors.

Naivety among CD8 cells was defined by CD45RO negativity and positive CCR7 selection, thereby excluding terminally differentiated effector memory CD45RA+ cells. The assay was carried out at the deep level. Clones were read by immunoSEQ multiplex PCR, and TCRdb kept only the in-frame ones, dropping some. The sample has about 820,000 clones, around 92% seen once. The TCR was taken from a man between 25 and 39 years old in good health. The rearrangement links TRBV6-6 to TRBJ2-2; D not resolved. The sequencing input was naive CD8+ T cells sorted from blood. For the CDR3, the DNA is TGTGCCAGCAGCCCAGCCGGTTCCGGGGAGCTGTTTTTT. Translating it yields CASSPAGSGELFF.